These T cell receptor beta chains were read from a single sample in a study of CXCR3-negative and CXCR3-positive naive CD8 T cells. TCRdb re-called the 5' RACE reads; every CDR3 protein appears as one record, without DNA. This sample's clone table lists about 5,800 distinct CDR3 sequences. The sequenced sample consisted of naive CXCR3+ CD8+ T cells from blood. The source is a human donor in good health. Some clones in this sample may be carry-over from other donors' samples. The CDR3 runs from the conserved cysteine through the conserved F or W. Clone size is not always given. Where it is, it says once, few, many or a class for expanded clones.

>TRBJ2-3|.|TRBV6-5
CASSYSRFTERTASTDTQYF
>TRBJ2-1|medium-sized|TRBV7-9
CASRDGGSYNEQFF
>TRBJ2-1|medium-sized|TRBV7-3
CASSLTAGGTYNEQFF
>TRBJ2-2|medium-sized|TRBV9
CASSPGEYTGELFF
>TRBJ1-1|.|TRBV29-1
CSVWTGSLNTEAFF
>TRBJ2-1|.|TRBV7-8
CASSLARVRGRFGIEQFF
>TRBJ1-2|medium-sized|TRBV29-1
CSVEIGTNYGYTF
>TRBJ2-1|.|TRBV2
CASTRDTEQFF
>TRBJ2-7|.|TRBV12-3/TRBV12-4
CASSYGGGGTYEQYF
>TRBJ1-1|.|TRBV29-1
CSVEPRDMGPEAFF
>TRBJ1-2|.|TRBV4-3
CASSQGQGWGYTF
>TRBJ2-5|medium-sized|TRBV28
CASSFGWDTEETQYF
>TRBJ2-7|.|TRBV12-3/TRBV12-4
CASSFLGSYEQYF
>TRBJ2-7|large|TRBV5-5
CASSGRGEQYF
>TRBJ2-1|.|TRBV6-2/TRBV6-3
CASRHPRAAYNEQFF
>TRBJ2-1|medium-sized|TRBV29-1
CSVEDRDGLDGSYNEQFF
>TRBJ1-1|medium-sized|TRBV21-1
CASSTLLETGGPVGNCLAEAFF
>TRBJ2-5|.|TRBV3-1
CASSLGTSGMETQYF
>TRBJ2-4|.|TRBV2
CASTDDDSIQYF
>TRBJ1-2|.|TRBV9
CASSVANGYTF
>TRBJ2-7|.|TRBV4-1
CASSLRGAYEQYF
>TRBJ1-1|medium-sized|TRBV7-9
CASSLGSGDEAFF
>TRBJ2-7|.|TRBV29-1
CSVEDLVKGSYEQYF
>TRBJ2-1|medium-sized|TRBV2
CASFFSRDYSYNEQFF
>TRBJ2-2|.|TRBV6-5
CASSYVTSDGELFF
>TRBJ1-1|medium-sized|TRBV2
CASSLTGYDTEAFF
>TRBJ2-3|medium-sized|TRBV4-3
CASRSTDRDQADTQYF
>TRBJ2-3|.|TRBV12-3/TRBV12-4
CASSDPRGLAGPTDTQYF
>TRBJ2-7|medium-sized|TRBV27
CASSSSPWGTEQYF
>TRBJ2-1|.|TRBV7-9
CASSPHGGSEQFF
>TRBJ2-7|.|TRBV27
CASRVGGSYEQYF
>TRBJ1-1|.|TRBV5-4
CASTQNPNTEAFF
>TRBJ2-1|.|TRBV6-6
CASSYSVETINNEQFF
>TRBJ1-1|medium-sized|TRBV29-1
CSVEDLGQGARSEAFF
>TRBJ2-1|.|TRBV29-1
CSVEGQGTTFYEQFF
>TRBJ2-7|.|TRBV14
CASSHYMTYEQYF
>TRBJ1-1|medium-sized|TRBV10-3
CSISDSLLGTEAFF
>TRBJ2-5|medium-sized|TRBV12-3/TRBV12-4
CASSPKTGRETQYF
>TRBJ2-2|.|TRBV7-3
CASSSRGPGSCFF
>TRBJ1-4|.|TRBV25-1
CASSTVRETNEKLFF
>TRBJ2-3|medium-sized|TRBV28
CAAGYGRELDTQYF
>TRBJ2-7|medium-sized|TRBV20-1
CSARDVLGYEQYF
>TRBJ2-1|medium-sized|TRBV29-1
CSVEGLGYNEQFF
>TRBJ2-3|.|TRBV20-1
CSARPPDSSTSMADTQYF
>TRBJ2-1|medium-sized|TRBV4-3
CASSQGTSGSGPYNEQFF
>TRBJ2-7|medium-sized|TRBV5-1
CASSPPAGESYEQYF
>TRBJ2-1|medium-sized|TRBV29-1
CSVTGDYRESSYNEQFF
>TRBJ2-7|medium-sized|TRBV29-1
CSVVDRDSPYEQYF
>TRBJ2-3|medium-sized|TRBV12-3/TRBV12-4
CASSSTRGTDTQYF
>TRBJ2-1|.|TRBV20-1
CSARPSGSGEQFF
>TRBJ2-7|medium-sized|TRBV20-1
CSARLERLIGSMVSYEQYF
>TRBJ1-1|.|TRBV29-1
CSVEAGGKNTEAFF
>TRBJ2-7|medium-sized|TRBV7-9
CASSLIGQQTYEQYF
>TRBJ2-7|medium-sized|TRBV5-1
CASSDSSLYEQYF
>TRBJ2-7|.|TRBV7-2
CASSYGLAGVYEQYF